This TCR beta chain was captured in a study of blood T cells in healthy people across ages. Study findings and constraints: Diversity estimated from one million T cells was considered an underestimate. Observed TCR beta diversity per million T cells went down as age went up. This fall followed a roughly linear course with age.

The second PCR ran roughly 6 to 11 cycles with a sample-barcoded 5' primer and J-beta primers. Each cDNA was tagged by a template-switch adaptor containing 12 random nucleotides. Each CDR3 protein is one row after TCRdb ran MiXCR on the 5' RACE reads. The sample includes 780,000 or so distinct CDR3 sequences, approximately 53% of them seen just once. Note on this clonotype: The target antigen is unknown.

The receptor comes from a man older than 75 in good health. Sequenced input: blood.

CDR3 region: CASSQDEALKTQYF. DNA of the CDR3: TGCGCCAGCAGCCAAGATGAGGCATTGAAGACCCAGTACTTC. The chain joins TRBV4-1 to TRBJ2-5; no firm D call. Trimming took off 0 bases at V and 6 bases at J, with 11 bases between the two ends. This CDR3 has 14 residues. Germline loops: CDR1 MGHRA, CDR2 YSYEKL.